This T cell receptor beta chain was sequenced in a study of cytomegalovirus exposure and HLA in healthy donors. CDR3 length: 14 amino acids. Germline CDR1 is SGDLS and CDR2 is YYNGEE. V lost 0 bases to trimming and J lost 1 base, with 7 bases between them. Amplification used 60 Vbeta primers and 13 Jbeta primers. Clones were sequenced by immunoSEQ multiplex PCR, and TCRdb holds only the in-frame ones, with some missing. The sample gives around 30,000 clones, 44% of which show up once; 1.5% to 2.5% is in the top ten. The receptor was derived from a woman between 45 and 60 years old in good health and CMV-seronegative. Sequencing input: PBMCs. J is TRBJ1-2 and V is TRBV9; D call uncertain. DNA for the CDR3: TGTGCCAGCAGCGTAGACAGCGGTAACTATGGCTACACCTTC. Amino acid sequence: CASSVDSGNYGYTF.